The 27 T cell receptor beta chains presented below share a single source sample, sequenced in a study of identical twins. TCRdb passed the 5' RACE reads through MiXCR, listing each CDR3 protein once. Among 300,000 to 350,000 distinct CDR3 sequences listed, roughly an eighth were seen once. The sample was also linked to a second study, of yellow fever vaccine responses in identical twins.

The specimen sequenced was CD8+ T cells sorted from blood. The receptors derive from a woman aged 18-29 years in good health.

This chain connects TRBV4-1 to TRBJ2-1, with 7 nucleotides matching TRBD1. CDR1 and CDR2 (germline): MGHRA, YSYEKL. The J segment lost 9 bases and the V segment lost 1 base, leaving 6 bases of the junction unmatched. The CDR3 covers 14 residues. The CDR3 DNA is TGCGCCAGCAGCCAAGCCACAGGACAGGTTGAGCAGTTCTTC. It translates to CASSQATGQVEQFF.

This rearrangement joins TRBV6-2 or TRBV6-3 to TRBJ2-1, with a weak D call TRBD1 (5 bases). Germline CDR1 is MNHEY and CDR2 is SVGEGT. The CDR3 length is 17 residues. V lost 5 bases and J 2 bases, leaving 19 bases between the germline ends. CDR3 DNA: TGTGCCAGCAGTACCACGCACAGAGGACAACCCTACAATGAGCAGTTCTTC. Translation: CASSTTHRGQPYNEQFF.

This clonotype has just a few counts. The genes are TRBV4-2 and TRBJ1-1; the D is unclear. With 0 bases removed from V and 0 bases from J, the gap between germline ends came to 14 bases. CDR1 and CDR2 from the germline V gene are LGHNA and YNFKEQ. The CDR3 sequence is 17 residues long. The CDR3 DNA follows: TGTGCCAGCAGCCAAGAACAGACCTACTCTATGAACACTGAAGCTTTCTTT. Translated: CASSQEQTYSMNTEAFF.

The gene calls are TRBV13 and TRBJ2-7; 8 bases are shared with TRBD1. V gave up 5 bases and J gave up 0 bases; unmatched junction bases: 9. The CDR3 totals 16 residues. Germline V gives CDR1 PRHDT, CDR2 FYEKMQ (reference sequence). CDR3 in amino acids: CASSPRTGIPSYEQYF. CDR3 in DNA: TGTGCCAGCAGCCCCCGGACAGGGATCCCCTCCTACGAGCAGTACTTC.

This clonotype was counted between two and nine times. The chain joins TRBV6-5 to TRBJ2-1; 8 bases fit TRBD1. V lost 4 bases to trimming and J lost 4 bases; unmatched junction nucleotides: 0. Germline loops: CDR1 MNHEY, CDR2 SVGAGI. This CDR3 spans 13 amino acids. This CDR3 is CASSWDRYNEQFF. The CDR3 DNA reads as TGTGCCAGCAGTTGGGACAGGTACAATGAGCAGTTCTTC.

The chain's CDR3 is CASSSSAPSTDTQYF. CDR3 nucleotide sequence: TGTGCCAGCAGCTCCTCGGCGCCTAGCACAGATACGCAGTATTTT. V is TRBV5-5 and J is TRBJ2-3; D remains ambiguous. This CDR3 spans 15 amino acids. V was clipped by 3 bases and J by 0 bases, with 11 bases between them. CDR1 is SGHKS, CDR2 YYEKEE, per germline (reference sequence).

This clonotype appeared a few times. The rearrangement uses TRBV20-1 and TRBJ2-3; D is possibly TRBD2 (6 bases). Germline loops: CDR1 DFQATT, CDR2 SNEGSKA (reference sequence). V was pared by 5 bases and J by 2 bases, with 17 bases between. The CDR3 runs 15 residues. The CDR3 region has the DNA TGCAGTGCTCCGGGGGTAGTCAGCCTCACAGATACGCAGTATTTT. This encodes CSAPGVVSLTDTQYF.

This clonotype has only a few counts. The chain uses TRBV7-2 and TRBJ1-4; no clear D. With 1 base removed from V and 7 bases from J, the gap between germline ends came to 10 bases. The CDR3 loop spans 14 amino acids. The germline V gene has CDR1 SGHTA and CDR2 FQGNSA. In nucleotides, the CDR3 is TGTGCCAGCAGCTTAGTCCCAGTCGGTGAAAAACTGTTTTTT. The encoded protein is CASSLVPVGEKLFF.

This clonotype was counted a few times. V gene TRBV5-1 combines with J gene TRBJ2-2, with a tentative D call TRBD2 (6 bases). V shed 4 bases and J shed 6 bases, with 16 bases lying between them. This CDR3 contains 15 residues. From germline, CDR1 is SGHRS and CDR2 YFSETQ. In nucleotides, the CDR3 is TGCGCCAGCAGCATGGTCGGGGGTTGGTCCGGGGAGCTGTTTTTT. Its translation: CASSMVGGWSGELFF.

In its sample, this clonotype was seen many times. The gene calls are TRBV10-3 and TRBJ2-3, with D possibly being TRBD2 (6 bases). Germline values: CDR1 ENHRY, CDR2 SYGVKD. This CDR3 is 16 amino acids long. V was clipped by 0 bases and J by 0 bases, with 10 bases between them. Here the CDR3 reads CAISESYSGSTDTQYF. In DNA, the CDR3 is TGTGCCATCAGTGAGTCCTACAGCGGGAGCACAGATACGCAGTATTTT.

The CDR3 spells CASSSDRDNYNEQFF. The DNA of the CDR3 is TGTGCCAGCAGTTCAGACCGGGACAACTACAATGAGCAGTTCTTC. This sequence joins TRBV28 and TRBJ2-1; D is perhaps TRBD1 (6 bases). Trimming removed 4 bases from V and 3 bases from J, with 13 bases in between. Germline V gives CDR1 MDHEN, CDR2 SYDVKM. The CDR3 runs 15 residues.

This clonotype has only a few counts. V and J are TRBV5-1 and TRBJ1-6; TRBD1 agrees at 7 bases. CDR3 size: 17 residues. The J segment lost 0 bases and the V segment lost 4 bases, leaving 7 bases of the junction unmatched. CDR1 and CDR2 (germline): SGHRS, YFSETQ. The CDR3 region is CASSLEDRSSYNSPLHF. DNA for the CDR3: TGCGCCAGCAGCCTCGAGGACAGGAGCTCCTATAATTCACCCCTCCACTTT.

There are a few counts of this clonotype. The gene calls are TRBV20-1 and TRBJ2-5; 13 bases map to TRBD2. V lost 0 bases, J lost 4 bases, and 11 bases stayed unmatched. The CDR3 sequence is 18 residues long. Germline CDR1 reads DFQATT; CDR2 reads SNEGSKA (reference sequence). CDR3 in DNA: TGCAGTGCTAGAGATGGACTAGCGGGAGCGGTAATGCGAGAGACCCAGTACTTC. Translating it yields CSARDGLAGAVMRETQYF.

This clonotype showed up many times. J is TRBJ2-5 and V is TRBV12-3 or TRBV12-4, with 7 bases fitting TRBD1. V lost 5 bases to trimming and J lost 2 bases; unmatched junction nucleotides: 5. The CDR3 is 14 residues long. The CDR3 DNA sequence: TGTGCCAGCAGTCCGGGGACAGCTCAAGAGACCCAGTACTTC. It encodes CASSPGTAQETQYF.

This clonotype was detected ten times or more. In DNA, the CDR3 is TGCAGTGCTACCCGTCGAGGGCCGGAGGGGCCCGGGGAGCTGTTTTTT. This translates into CSATRRGPEGPGELFF. The rearrangement links TRBV20-1 to TRBJ2-2; possible D gene TRBD2, 6 bases. The CDR3 sequence is 16 residues long. Trimming pared 4 bases from V and 6 bases from J, leaving 21 bases between. Per the germline V gene, CDR1 is DFQATT and CDR2 is SNEGSKA (reference sequence).

This clonotype was seen at least ten times. The gene calls are TRBV29-1 and TRBJ1-3, with a possible D match to TRBD1 (5 bases). The CDR3 loop spans 12 amino acids. From germline, CDR1 is SQVTM and CDR2 ANQGSEA. The V gene lost 7 bases and the J gene lost 3 bases, with 10 bases spanning the gap. The CDR3 here is CSGQGFGNTIYF. DNA for the CDR3: TGCAGCGGCCAGGGTTTTGGAAACACCATATATTTT.

This clonotype was counted only a few times. The gene calls are TRBV7-9 and TRBJ2-7, with D possibly being TRBD2 (6 bases). The germline V gene encodes CDR1 SEHNR and CDR2 FQNEAQ (reference sequence). Trimming pared 8 bases from V and 2 bases from J, leaving 13 bases between. This CDR3 spans 13 amino acids. CDR3 nucleotide sequence: TGTGCCAGCTCCGGGACTCCAGCCTACGAGCAGTACGTC. Translating gives CASSGTPAYEQYV.

This clonotype has a handful of counts. CDR3 residues: CASSPGLAGPPLFYEQYV. The DNA of the CDR3 is TGTGCCAGCAGTCCTGGACTAGCGGGGCCACCGCTTTTCTACGAGCAGTACGTC. The chain joins TRBV12-3 or TRBV12-4 to TRBJ2-7; the match to TRBD2 covers 12 bases. The junction had 14 bases not matched to a gene; V was cut back by 5 bases and J by 3 bases. CDR3 size: 18 residues.

This sequence joins TRBV29-1 and TRBJ2-1; D is possibly TRBD1 (6 bases). Germline values: CDR1 SQVTM, CDR2 ANQGSEA. The V end lost 0 bases, the J end lost 4 bases, and 10 bases lay between the germline ends. This CDR3 contains 14 residues. Written as DNA, the CDR3 is TGCAGCGTTGAAGAGGGACAAATATACAATGAGCAGTTCTTC. Amino acids: CSVEEGQIYNEQFF.

The table lists this clonotype with a few counts. The CDR3 nucleotides read TGTGCCAGCAGCTTCTCCTCCCGGGAGAGGTACGAGCAGTACTTC. Its translation: CASSFSSRERYEQYF. This chain uses TRBV5-6 with TRBJ2-7; D is perhaps TRBD2 (6 bases). Germline V gene lookup returns CDR1 SGHDT and CDR2 YYEEEE. The V gene lost 2 bases and the J gene lost 4 bases, with 16 bases spanning the gap. This CDR3 spans 15 amino acids.

Concerning this clonotype itself: Its ends do not fully match the called genes, so a read error is possible. V gene TRBV28 combines with J gene TRBJ2-6; TRBD1 matches 10 bases. This CDR3 contains 17 residues. Germline V gene data show CDR1 as MDHEN and CDR2 as SYDVKM. The chain's CDR3 is CASSLYRQGAMANVLTF. For the CDR3, the DNA is TGTGCCAGCAGCTTATACAGACAGGGGGCTATGGCCAACGTCCTGACTTTC.

The CDR3 DNA follows: TGTGCCAGCAGCACCCGGAATTACAATGAGCAGTTCTTC. Its translation is CASSTRNYNEQFF. V and J are TRBV11-2 and TRBJ2-1; D remains unclear. The CDR3 is 13 amino acids. Germline loops: CDR1 SGHAT, CDR2 FQNNGV. The V end lost 5 bases, the J end lost 4 bases, and 9 bases lay between the germline ends.

In its sample, this clonotype was seen a few times. The chain recombines TRBV4-1 with TRBJ2-7, with a tentative D call TRBD1 (6 bases). CDR1 and CDR2 from the germline V gene are MGHRA and YSYEKL. The CDR3 runs 12 residues. Trimming stripped 4 bases from V and 5 bases from J, with 9 bases between. CDR3 sequence reads: CASSPQGNEQYF. The CDR3 DNA sequence: TGCGCCAGCAGCCCGCAGGGGAACGAGCAGTACTTC.

The chain carries TRBV6-5 and TRBJ1-1; D gene unclear. CDR3 size: 13 residues. The germline V gene has CDR1 MNHEY and CDR2 SVGAGI. V was trimmed by 2 bases and J by 2 bases, leaving 6 bases between them. CDR3 DNA: TGTGCCAGCAGTTACGTGTCCAACACTGAAGCTTTCTTT. Protein: CASSYVSNTEAFF.

There are a few counts of this clonotype. The J gene is TRBJ2-1, the V gene TRBV11-2, with D possibly matching TRBD1 (6 bases). Germline CDR1 reads SGHAT; CDR2 reads FQNNGV. V lost 5 bases and J 6 bases, leaving 20 bases between the germline ends. This CDR3 contains 16 residues. CDR3 sequence (DNA): TGTGCCAGCAGCACATTCCCGGGTACAGGGAGCAATGAGCAGTTCTTC. Translated: CASSTFPGTGSNEQFF.

The table lists this clonotype with a few counts. The chain couples TRBV13 to TRBJ1-1; 7 nucleotides line up with TRBD1. After removal of 3 bases from V and 4 bases from J, the junction contained 5 bases not matched to a gene. Germline lookup yields CDR1 PRHDT and CDR2 FYEKMQ (reference sequence). This CDR3 comprises 14 residues. CDR3 sequence (DNA): TGTGCCAGCAGCTTCAATAGGGGGCGCACTGAAGCTTTCTTT. Its protein is CASSFNRGRTEAFF.

The CDR3 region is CASRGSTGGSGTDTQYF. CDR3 bases: TGTGCCAGCAGGGGGTCGACAGGGGGGTCGGGCACAGATACGCAGTATTTT. This chain connects TRBV12-3 or TRBV12-4 to TRBJ2-3; 9 positions agree with TRBD1. After removal of 6 bases from V and 1 base from J, the junction contained 11 bases not matched to a gene. The CDR3 contains 17 residues.